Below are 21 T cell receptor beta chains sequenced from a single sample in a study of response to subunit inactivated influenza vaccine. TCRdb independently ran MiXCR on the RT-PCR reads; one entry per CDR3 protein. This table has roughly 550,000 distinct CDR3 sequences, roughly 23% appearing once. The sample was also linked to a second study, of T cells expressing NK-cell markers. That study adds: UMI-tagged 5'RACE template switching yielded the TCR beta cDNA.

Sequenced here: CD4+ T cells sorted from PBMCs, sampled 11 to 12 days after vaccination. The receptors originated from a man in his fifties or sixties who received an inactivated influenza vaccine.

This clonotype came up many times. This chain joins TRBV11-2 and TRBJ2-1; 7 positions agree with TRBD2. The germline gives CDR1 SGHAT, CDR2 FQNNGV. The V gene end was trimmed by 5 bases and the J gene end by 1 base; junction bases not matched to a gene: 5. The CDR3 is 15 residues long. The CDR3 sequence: CASSPGGSSYNEQFF. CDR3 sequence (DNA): TGTGCCAGCAGCCCCGGGGGGTCTTCCTACAATGAGCAGTTCTTC.

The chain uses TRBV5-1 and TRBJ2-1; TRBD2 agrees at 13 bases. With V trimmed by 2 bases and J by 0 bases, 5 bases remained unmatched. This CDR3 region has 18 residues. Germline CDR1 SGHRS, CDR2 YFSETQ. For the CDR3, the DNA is TGCGCCAGCAGCTTAGTGACTAGCGGGAGGCACTCCTACAATGAGCAGTTCTTC. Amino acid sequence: CASSLVTSGRHSYNEQFF.

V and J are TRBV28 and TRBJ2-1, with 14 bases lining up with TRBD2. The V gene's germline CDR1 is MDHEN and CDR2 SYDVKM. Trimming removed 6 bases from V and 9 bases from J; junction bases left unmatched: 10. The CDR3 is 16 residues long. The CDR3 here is CASSLRGTSGGGEQFF. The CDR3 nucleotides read TGTGCCAGCAGCCTAAGGGGGACTAGCGGGGGCGGTGAGCAGTTCTTC.

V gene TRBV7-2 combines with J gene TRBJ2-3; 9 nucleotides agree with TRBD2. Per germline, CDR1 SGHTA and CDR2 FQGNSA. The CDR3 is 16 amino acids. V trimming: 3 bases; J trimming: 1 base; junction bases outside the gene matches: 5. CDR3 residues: CASSFQAGGRTDTQYF. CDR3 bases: TGTGCCAGCAGCTTCCAAGCGGGGGGTCGCACAGATACGCAGTATTTT. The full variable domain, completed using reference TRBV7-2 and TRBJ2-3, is GAGVSQSPSNKVTEKGKDVELRCDPISGHTALYWYRQSLGQGLEFLIYFQGNSAPDKSGLPSDRFSAERTGGSVSTLTIQRTQQEDSAVYLCASSFQAGGRTDTQYFGPGTRLTVL.

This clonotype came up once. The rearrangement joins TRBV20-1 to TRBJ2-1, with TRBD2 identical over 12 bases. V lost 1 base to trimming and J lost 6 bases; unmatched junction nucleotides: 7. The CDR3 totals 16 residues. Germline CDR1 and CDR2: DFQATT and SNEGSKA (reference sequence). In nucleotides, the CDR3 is TGCAGTGCTAGAGCGTTTGCTAGCGGGAGGGCCAATGAGCAGTTCTTC. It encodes CSARAFASGRANEQFF.

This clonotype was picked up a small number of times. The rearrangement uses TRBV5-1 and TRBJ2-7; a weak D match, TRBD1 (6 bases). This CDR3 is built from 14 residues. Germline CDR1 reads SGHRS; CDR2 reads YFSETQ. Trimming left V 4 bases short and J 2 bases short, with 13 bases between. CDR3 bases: TGCGCCAGCAGCCCCAAAGGGGGTACCTACGAGCAGTACTTC. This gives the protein CASSPKGGTYEQYF.

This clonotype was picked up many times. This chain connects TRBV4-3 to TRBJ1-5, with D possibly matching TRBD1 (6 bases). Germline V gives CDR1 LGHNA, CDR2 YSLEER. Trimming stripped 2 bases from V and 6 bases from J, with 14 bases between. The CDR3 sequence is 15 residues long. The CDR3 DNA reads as TGCGCCAGCAGCCAAAATCGGGGGGCGGGTCAGCCCCAGCATTTT. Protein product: CASSQNRGAGQPQHF.

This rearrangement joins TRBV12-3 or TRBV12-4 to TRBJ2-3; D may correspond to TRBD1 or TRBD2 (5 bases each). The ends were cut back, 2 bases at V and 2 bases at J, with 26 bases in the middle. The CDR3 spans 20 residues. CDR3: CASSLYPPGRGPLATDTQYF. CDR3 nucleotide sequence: TGTGCCAGCAGTTTATATCCCCCGGGACGGGGTCCCCTAGCCACAGATACGCAGTATTTT.

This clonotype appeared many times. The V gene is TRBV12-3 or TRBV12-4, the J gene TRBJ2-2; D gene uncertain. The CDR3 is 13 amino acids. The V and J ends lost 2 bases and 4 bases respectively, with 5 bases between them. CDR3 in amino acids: CASSLSVTGELFF. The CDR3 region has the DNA TGTGCCAGCAGTTTATCTGTCACCGGGGAGCTGTTTTTT.

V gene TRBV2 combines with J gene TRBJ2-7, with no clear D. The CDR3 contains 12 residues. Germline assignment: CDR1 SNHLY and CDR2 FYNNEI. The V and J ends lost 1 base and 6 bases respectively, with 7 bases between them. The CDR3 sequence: CASSEVEIEQYF. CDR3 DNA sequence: TGTGCCAGCAGTGAAGTTGAGATCGAGCAGTACTTC.

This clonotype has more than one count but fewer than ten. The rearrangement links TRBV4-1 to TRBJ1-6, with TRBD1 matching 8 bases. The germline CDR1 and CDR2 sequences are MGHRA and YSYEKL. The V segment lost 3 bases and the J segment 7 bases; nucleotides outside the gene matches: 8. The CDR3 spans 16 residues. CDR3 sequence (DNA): TGCGCCAGCAGCCACCGATCCCGGGACAGGAATTCACCCCTCCACTTT. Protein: CASSHRSRDRNSPLHF.

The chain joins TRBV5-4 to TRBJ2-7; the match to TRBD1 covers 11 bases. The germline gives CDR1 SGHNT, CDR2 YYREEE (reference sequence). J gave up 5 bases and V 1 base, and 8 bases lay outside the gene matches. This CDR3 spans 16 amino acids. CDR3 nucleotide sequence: TGTGCCAGCAGCTTGTTGCCAGGACAGGGGGCTGACGAGCAGTACTTC. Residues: CASSLLPGQGADEQYF.

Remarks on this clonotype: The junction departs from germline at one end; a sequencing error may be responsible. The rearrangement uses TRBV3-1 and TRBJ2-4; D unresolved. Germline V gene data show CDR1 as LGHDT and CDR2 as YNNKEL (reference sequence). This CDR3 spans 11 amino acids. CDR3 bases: TGTGCCAGCAGCTCCAATGACATTCGGTACTTC. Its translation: CASSSNDIRYF.

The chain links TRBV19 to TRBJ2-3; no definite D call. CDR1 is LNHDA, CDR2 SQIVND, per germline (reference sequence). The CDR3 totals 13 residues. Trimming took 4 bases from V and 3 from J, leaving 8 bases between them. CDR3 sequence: CASSKQRTDTQYF. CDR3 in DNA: TGTGCCAGTAGTAAACAGAGAACAGATACGCAGTATTTT.

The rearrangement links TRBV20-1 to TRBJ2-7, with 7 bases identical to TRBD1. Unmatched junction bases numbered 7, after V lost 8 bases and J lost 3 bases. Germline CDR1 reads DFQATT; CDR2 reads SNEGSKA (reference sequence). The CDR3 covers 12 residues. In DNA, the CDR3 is TGCAGTATCGGGCAGGGGGTCTACGAGCAGTACTTC. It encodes CSIGQGVYEQYF.

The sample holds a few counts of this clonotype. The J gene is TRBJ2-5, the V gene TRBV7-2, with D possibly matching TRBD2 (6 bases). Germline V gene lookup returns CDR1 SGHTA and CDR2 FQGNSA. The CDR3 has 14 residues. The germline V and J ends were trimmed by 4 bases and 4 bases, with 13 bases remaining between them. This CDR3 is CASSSYGGRETQYF. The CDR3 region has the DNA TGTGCCAGCAGCTCCTATGGGGGGAGAGAGACCCAGTACTTC.

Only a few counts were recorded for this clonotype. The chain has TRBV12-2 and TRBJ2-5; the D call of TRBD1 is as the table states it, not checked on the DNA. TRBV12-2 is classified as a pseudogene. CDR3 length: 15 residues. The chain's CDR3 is CASRLDGQGQETQYF. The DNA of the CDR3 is TGTGCAAGTCGCTTAGACGGACAGGGACAAGAGACCCAGTACTTC.

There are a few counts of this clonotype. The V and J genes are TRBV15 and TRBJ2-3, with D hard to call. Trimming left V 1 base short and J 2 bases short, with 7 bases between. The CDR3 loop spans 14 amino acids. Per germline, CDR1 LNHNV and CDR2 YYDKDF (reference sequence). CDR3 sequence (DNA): TGTGCCACCAGCAGAGTAATGTCCACAGATACGCAGTATTTT. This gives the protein CATSRVMSTDTQYF.

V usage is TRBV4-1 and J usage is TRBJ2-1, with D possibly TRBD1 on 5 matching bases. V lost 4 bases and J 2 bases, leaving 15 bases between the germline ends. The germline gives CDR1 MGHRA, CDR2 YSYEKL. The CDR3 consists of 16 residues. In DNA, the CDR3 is TGCGCCAGCAGCCGGATAGGGGCGGCAACCTACAATGAGCAGTTCTTC. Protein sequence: CASSRIGAATYNEQFF.

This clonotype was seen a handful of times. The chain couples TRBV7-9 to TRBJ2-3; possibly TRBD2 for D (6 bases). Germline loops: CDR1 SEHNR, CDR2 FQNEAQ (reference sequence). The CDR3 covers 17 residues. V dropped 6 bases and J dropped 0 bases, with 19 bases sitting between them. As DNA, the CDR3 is TGTGCCAGCAGTTATCCTTATAGCGGTCTAAGCACAGATACGCAGTATTTT. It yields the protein CASSYPYSGLSTDTQYF.

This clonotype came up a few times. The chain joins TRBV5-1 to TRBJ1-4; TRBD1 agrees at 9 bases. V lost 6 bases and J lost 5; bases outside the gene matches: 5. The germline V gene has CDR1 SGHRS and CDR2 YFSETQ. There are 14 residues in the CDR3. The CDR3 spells CASNSGTGNEKLFF. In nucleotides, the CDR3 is TGCGCCAGCAACTCCGGGACAGGGAATGAAAAACTGTTTTTT.